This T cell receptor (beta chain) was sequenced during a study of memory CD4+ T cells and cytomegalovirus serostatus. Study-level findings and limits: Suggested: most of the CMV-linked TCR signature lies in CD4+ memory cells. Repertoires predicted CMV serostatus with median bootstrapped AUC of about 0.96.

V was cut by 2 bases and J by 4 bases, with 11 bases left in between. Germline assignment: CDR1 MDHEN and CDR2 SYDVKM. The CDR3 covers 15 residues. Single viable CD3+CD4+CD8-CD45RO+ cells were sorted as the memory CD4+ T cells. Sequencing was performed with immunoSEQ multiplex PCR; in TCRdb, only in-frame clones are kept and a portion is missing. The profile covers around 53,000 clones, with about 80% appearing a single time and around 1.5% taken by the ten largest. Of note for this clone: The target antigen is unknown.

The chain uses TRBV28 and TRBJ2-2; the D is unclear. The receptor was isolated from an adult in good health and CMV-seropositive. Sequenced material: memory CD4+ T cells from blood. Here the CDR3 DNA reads TGTGCCAGCAGTTTACTAGATATAGGCACCGGGGAGCTGTTTTTT. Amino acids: CASSLLDIGTGELFF. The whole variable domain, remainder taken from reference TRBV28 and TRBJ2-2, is DVKVTQSSRYLVKRTGEKVFLECVQDMDHENMFWYRQDPGLGLRLIYFSYDVKMKEKGDIPEGYSVSREKKERFSLILESASTNQTSMYLCASSLLDIGTGELFFGEGSRLTVL.